The 14 T cell receptor beta chains below all came from one sample that was sequenced in a study of Tregs in tolerant kidney transplant recipients. Assay used: immunoSEQ multiplex PCR; TCRdb lists only in-frame clones, some missing. Found here are 25,000 to 35,000 clones, over 65% of them singletons; the top ten hold 2% to 2.5%. No antigens are known for them. Sequencing used Tregs from blood cultured with allogeneic cells. These receptors were obtained from a human donor in good health.

In this sample, this clone turned up once. This rearrangement joins TRBV7-2 to TRBJ1-2; TRBD1 matches at 7 bases. Germline values: CDR1 SGHTA, CDR2 FQGNSA. This CDR3 comprises 13 residues. The trim removed 5 bases at V and 8 bases at J, leaving 8 bases unmatched. CDR3 region: CASSRQGVMGYTF. The CDR3 DNA follows: TGTGCCAGCAGCCGACAGGGAGTTATGGGCTACACCTTC.

The chain couples TRBV28 to TRBJ2-1; 9 bases are shared with TRBD2. This CDR3 has 15 amino acids. Germline assignment: CDR1 MDHEN and CDR2 SYDVKM. J was trimmed by 8 bases and V by 5 bases; bases with no gene match: 10. The CDR3 bases are TGTGCCAGCAGTACGGTCGGCGGGGGGGCCGATGAGCAGTTCTTC. Translation gives CASSTVGGGADEQFF. Using reference TRBV28 and TRBJ2-1 for the parts outside the CDR3, the full variable domain is DVKVTQSSRYLVKRTGEKVFLECVQDMDHENMFWYRQDPGLGLRLIYFSYDVKMKEKGDIPEGYSVSREKKERFSLILESASTNQTSMYLCASSTVGGGADEQFFGPGTRLTVL.

The rearrangement uses TRBV7-6 and TRBJ1-5; unclear D gene. The V end was cut by 2 bases, the J end by 4 bases, with 3 bases between. The germline V gene has CDR1 SGHVS and CDR2 FNYEAQ. This CDR3 contains 12 residues. The CDR3 loop is CASSLTNQPQHF. The DNA for the CDR3 is TGTGCCAGCAGCTTAACTAATCAGCCCCAGCATTTT.

The genes are TRBV5-3 and TRBJ2-7; D may be TRBD2 (6 bases). TRBV5-3 is identified as an open reading frame with a role that is uncertain. The CDR3 spans 21 residues. Trimming cost V 3 bases and J 0 bases, with 31 bases left between them. The CDR3 bases are TGTGCCAGAAGCTGGGGTATGAGGGCTCGGGTTGGAACTAGCCGCTCCTACGAGCAGTACTTC. This encodes CARSWGMRARVGTSRSYEQYF.

The rearrangement uses TRBV7-2 and TRBJ1-1; no definite D call. This CDR3 has 14 residues. Trimming took 3 bases from V and 0 from J, leaving 8 bases between them. The germline V gene has CDR1 SGHTA and CDR2 FQGNSA. The CDR3 DNA follows: TGTGCCAGCAGCTTGGGGTGGTTGAACACTGAAGCTTTCTTT. It is translated as CASSLGWLNTEAFF.

The rearrangement joins TRBV25-1 to TRBJ2-4, with 7 bases lining up with TRBD1. CDR3 length: 17 residues. After removal of 4 bases from V and 0 bases from J, the junction contained 9 bases not matched to a gene. The germline V gene encodes CDR1 MGHDK and CDR2 SYGVNS. This chain's CDR3 is CASSGTGTALAKNIQYF. CDR3 nucleotides: TGTGCCAGCAGTGGCACCGGGACAGCTCTAGCCAAAAACATTCAGTACTTC.

Note on this clone: Other DNA sequences of this sample code for an identical CDR3. This rearrangement joins TRBV7-3 to TRBJ2-5, with no clear D. The CDR3 spans 13 residues. Germline V CDR1 and CDR2: SGHTA, FQGTGA. With 3 bases removed from V and 2 bases from J, the gap between germline ends came to 7 bases. CDR3 in amino acids: CASSFSGQETQYF. DNA of the CDR3: TGTGCCAGCAGCTTCTCCGGACAAGAGACCCAGTACTTC.

V is TRBV7-2 and J is TRBJ1-1, with D possibly matching TRBD1 (5 bases). V was trimmed by 1 base and J by 11 bases, leaving 11 bases between them. Germline loops: CDR1 SGHTA, CDR2 FQGNSA. The CDR3 loop spans 12 amino acids. The DNA of the CDR3 is TGTGCCAGCAGCTTAGTTGGGGGAGAGGCTTTCTTT. It codes for CASSLVGGEAFF.

The rearrangement uses TRBV28 and TRBJ1-5; D may be TRBD1 (6 bases). The germline gives CDR1 MDHEN, CDR2 SYDVKM. The V end lost 1 base, the J end lost 9 bases, and 19 bases lay between the germline ends. This CDR3 comprises 16 residues. CDR3 DNA sequence: TGTGCCAGCAGTTTATTTACGTCAGAGGGGGGCATGCCCCAGCATTTT. Its protein product is CASSLFTSEGGMPQHF.

The gene calls are TRBV2 and TRBJ1-5; 8 positions match TRBD1. The V gene end was trimmed by 6 bases and the J gene end by 3 bases; junction bases not matched to a gene: 13. Germline assignment: CDR1 SNHLY and CDR2 FYNNEI. The length of the CDR3 is 17 residues. In DNA, the CDR3 is TGTGCCAGCAGAGCTTACGGGGGACAGGCAATCAATCAGCCCCAGCATTTT. Translation gives CASRAYGGQAINQPQHF.

This clone was detected only once. The DNA of the CDR3 is TGTGCCAGCTCACCCGACAGGGCCCAGCCCCAGCATTTT. Its translation is CASSPDRAQPQHF. The J gene is TRBJ1-5, the V gene TRBV18; 7 bases are a match to TRBD1. With 3 bases clipped from V and 7 bases from J, the junction kept 3 bases outside the gene matches. CDR3 size: 13 residues. Germline CDR1 reads KGHSH; CDR2 reads LQKENI. Filled out from reference TRBV18 and TRBJ1-5, the complete variable domain reads NAGVMQNPRHLVRRRGQEARLRCSPMKGHSHVYWYRQLPEEGLKFMVYLQKENIIDESGMPKERFSAEFPKEGPSILRIQQVVRGDSAAYFCASSPDRAQPQHFGDGTRLSIL.

This clone was detected only once. The chain recombines TRBV7-8 with TRBJ2-7; the D is unclear. This CDR3 is 13 amino acids long. Germline CDR1 SGHVS, CDR2 FQNEAQ. Trimming took 3 bases from V and 3 from J, leaving 9 bases between them. Here the CDR3 DNA reads TGTGCCAGCAGCTTTCTGGTAGGCTACGAGCAGTACTTC. Encoded protein: CASSFLVGYEQYF.

V gene TRBV19 combines with J gene TRBJ1-5, with a possible D match to TRBD1 (5 bases). Germline V CDR1 and CDR2: LNHDA, SQIVND (reference sequence). This CDR3 is built from 17 residues. V lost 5 bases, J lost 0 bases, and 17 bases lay in between. The CDR3 spells CASSSPRGVDSNQPQHF. The CDR3 nucleotides read TGTGCCAGTAGTTCCCCCCGGGGGGTGGATAGCAATCAGCCCCAGCATTTT. Drawing the rest from reference TRBV19 and TRBJ1-5, the complete variable domain is DGGITQSPKYLFRKEGQNVTLSCEQNLNHDAMYWYRQDPGQGLRLIYYSQIVNDFQKGDIAEGYSVSREKKESFPLTVTSAQKNPTAFYLCASSSPRGVDSNQPQHFGDGTRLSIL.

V is TRBV19 and J is TRBJ1-1, with a possible D match to TRBD1 (5 bases). V gave up 6 bases and J gave up 5 bases, with 22 bases separating them. Germline assignment: CDR1 LNHDA and CDR2 SQIVND (reference sequence). CDR3 length equals 16 residues. CDR3 coding DNA: TGTGCCAGTAGCTCACCAGAGGGGTTGGGCAGGACTGAAGCTTTCTTT. Its protein product is CASSSPEGLGRTEAFF.